The clone carrying this T cell receptor (beta chain) was seen a handful of times. This entry is derived from a study of blood T cell repertoires in COVID-19. Study context: COVID-19 samples, acute and convalescent, were from the United States, Italy and Spain.

Authors' analysis steps: Nucleated cell number was recorded as an estimate derived from reference gene primer amplification. Here immunoSEQ multiplex PCR was the method, and the copy in TCRdb shows in-frame clones only, minus some. The V and J calls and clone size were taken over from that table, and D and trimming were inferred from the DNA. The sample lists 130,000 to 150,000 clones, 84% seen once, with 7.2% in the top ten. The V segment lost 0 bases and the J segment 1 base; nucleotides outside the gene matches: 4. Germline loops: CDR1 ENHRY, CDR2 SYGVKD. The CDR3 consists of 17 residues. The clonotype was recovered from a woman between 45 and 65 years old in a cohort sampled during active or convalescent COVID-19. The sequenced sample was peripheral blood. The chain joins TRBV10-3 to TRBJ2-3; 10 bases match TRBD2. CDR3 bases: TGTGCCATCAGTGAGTCTTCAACTAGCGGGGGCACAGATACGCAGTATTTT. Its translation is CAISESSTSGGTDTQYF.